The 18 T cell receptor beta chains listed next were all sequenced from one sample in a study of T-cell memory formation after mild COVID-19. MiXCR, run by TCRdb on the 5' RACE reads, gives a single entry per CDR3 protein. Here the sample spans 400,000 or so distinct CDR3 sequences, under 25% being singletons. The sample consisted of PBMCs or a T cell subset sorted from them (not recorded which). The receptors stem from an adult woman who had mild COVID-19 (a few samples of this study predate the infection). Cell type and time point are not known.

This clonotype was found a few times. The chain uses TRBV6-1 and TRBJ1-5; D is ambiguous. CDR3 length: 13 residues. CDR1 and CDR2 (germline): MNHNS, SASEGT. Trimming left V 3 bases short and J 3 bases short, with 6 bases between. The CDR3 here is CASSDNTNQPQHF. CDR3 DNA: TGTGCCAGCAGTGATAACACCAATCAGCCCCAGCATTTT.

In its sample, this clonotype was seen a few times. The V and J genes are TRBV12-3 or TRBV12-4 and TRBJ2-1; 8 nucleotides agree with TRBD2. V trimming: 6 bases; J trimming: 10 bases; junction bases outside the gene matches: 17. This CDR3 is built from 16 residues. In nucleotides, the CDR3 is TGTGCCAGCAGGCCGGGGACCAGCGGGAGAATGGGGGAGCAGTTCTTC. Protein: CASRPGTSGRMGEQFF.

This clonotype has a handful of counts. The chain combines TRBV2 with TRBJ2-5; D remains ambiguous. V lost 2 bases and J lost 2, with 6 bases in between. The germline V gene encodes CDR1 SNHLY and CDR2 FYNNEI. The CDR3 length is 13 residues. CDR3 in amino acids: CASSEIGQETQYF. Here the CDR3 DNA reads TGTGCCAGCAGTGAAATCGGACAAGAGACCCAGTACTTC.

The gene calls are TRBV11-2 and TRBJ2-1; 12 bases are a match to TRBD2. The V and J ends lost 1 base and 4 bases, in that order; junction bases with no gene match: 8. This CDR3 comprises 18 residues. In germline, CDR1 is SGHAT, CDR2 FQNNGV. The CDR3 DNA sequence: TGTGCCAGCAGCTTAGGCCGCGGACTAGCGGGACCTTACAATGAGCAGTTCTTC. It is translated as CASSLGRGLAGPYNEQFF. Filled out from reference TRBV11-2 and TRBJ2-1, the complete variable domain reads EAGVAQSPRYKIIEKRQSVAFWCNPISGHATLYWYQQILGQGPKLLIQFQNNGVVDDSQLPKDRFSAERLKGVDSTLKIQPAKLEDSAVYLCASSLGRGLAGPYNEQFFGPGTRLTVL.

This clonotype was detected a few times. The chain carries TRBV11-2 and TRBJ2-7, with a tentative D call TRBD1 (7 bases). The V gene's germline CDR1 is SGHAT and CDR2 FQNNGV. The V end lost 3 bases, the J end lost 4 bases, and 13 bases lay between the germline ends. The CDR3 loop spans 14 amino acids. In nucleotides, the CDR3 is TGTGCCAGCAGCTTCTCCGGGGGACAGTACGAGCAGTACTTC. This sequence encodes CASSFSGGQYEQYF.

CDR3 bases: TGTGCCAGCAGCATCCCAGGACGTAGCTATGGCTACACCTTC. Protein sequence: CASSIPGRSYGYTF. This rearrangement joins TRBV6-6 to TRBJ1-2; the D is unclear. V was shortened by 6 bases and J by 4 bases, with 15 bases between the two germline ends. The germline gives CDR1 MNHNY, CDR2 SVGAGI (reference sequence). The CDR3 extends over 14 amino acids.

The chain recombines TRBV11-2 with TRBJ2-1; a possible D gene is TRBD2 (6 bases). This CDR3 is 15 amino acids long. Germline CDR1 SGHAT, CDR2 FQNNGV. The germline V and J ends were trimmed by 3 bases and 8 bases, with 17 bases remaining between them. CDR3 residues: CASSLSGRTLDEQFF. CDR3 DNA: TGTGCCAGCAGCTTGTCCGGGAGAACTCTCGATGAGCAGTTCTTC.

The chain has TRBV29-1 and TRBJ2-2; 9 bases are a match to TRBD1. V shed 4 bases, J shed 3 bases, and the junction held 6 bases outside the gene matches. The CDR3 length is 15 residues. Germline assignment: CDR1 SQVTM and CDR2 ANQGSEA. Written as DNA, the CDR3 is TGCAGCGTTGTCAAAGGACAGGGGTACACCGGGGAGCTGTTTTTT. The encoded protein is CSVVKGQGYTGELFF.

This clonotype showed up just a few times. The rearrangement uses TRBV5-1 and TRBJ1-1, with D unresolved. V was trimmed by 4 bases and J by 6 bases, leaving 16 bases between them. This CDR3 comprises 14 residues. Germline lookup yields CDR1 SGHRS and CDR2 YFSETQ. Here the CDR3 DNA reads TGCGCCAGCAGCCCTCCTTTGGGGAAAGCTGAAGCTTTCTTT. Residues: CASSPPLGKAEAFF.

The chain has TRBV11-2 and TRBJ2-1; D is uncertain. V was cut by 0 bases and J by 8 bases, with 11 bases left in between. Germline lookup yields CDR1 SGHAT and CDR2 FQNNGV. The CDR3 totals 14 residues. The CDR3 bases are TGTGCCAGCAGCTTAGATATGTTGATCGATGAGCAGTTCTTC. Amino acid sequence: CASSLDMLIDEQFF.

This clonotype was counted a few times. The chain links TRBV7-2 to TRBJ2-5, with D possibly matching TRBD1 (6 bases). V was clipped by 5 bases and J by 2 bases, with 15 bases between them. Per the germline V gene, CDR1 is SGHTA and CDR2 is FQGNSA. The CDR3 runs 15 residues. The CDR3 bases are TGTGCCAGCAGCCCGCTTTTGGGGACACAAGAGACCCAGTACTTC. This translates into CASSPLLGTQETQYF.

This chain uses TRBV7-9 with TRBJ2-7; tentative D call: TRBD2 (6 bases). V was trimmed by 7 bases and J by 2 bases, leaving 12 bases between them. Germline lookup yields CDR1 SEHNR and CDR2 FQNEAQ (reference sequence). This CDR3 spans 13 amino acids. The CDR3 here is CASKGEAPYEQYF. As DNA, the CDR3 is TGTGCCAGCAAAGGGGAGGCCCCCTACGAGCAGTACTTC. The full variable domain, rest sourced from reference TRBV7-9 and TRBJ2-7, is DTGVSQNPRHKITKRGQNVTFRCDPISEHNRLYWYRQTLGQGPEFLTYFQNEAQLEKSRLLSDRFSAERPKGSFSTLEIQRTEQGDSAMYLCASKGEAPYEQYFGPGTRLTVT.

Only a few counts were recorded for this clonotype. An end of the junction differs from the germline gene, which may be a read error. The rearrangement links TRBV6-5 to TRBJ1-2; TRBD1 is a possible D gene (5 bases). Germline lookup yields CDR1 MNHEY and CDR2 SVGAGI. The CDR3 runs to 13 residues. Written as DNA, the CDR3 is TGTGCCAGCAGCTACTCGGGACACTATGGCTACACCTTC. Its translation is CASSYSGHYGYTF.

The genes are TRBV29-1 and TRBJ2-7; TRBD1 matches at 9 bases. There are 15 residues in the CDR3. Germline CDR1 SQVTM, CDR2 ANQGSEA. With 0 bases clipped from V and 4 bases from J, the junction kept 7 bases outside the gene matches. The CDR3 region is CSVEDTGTGIYEQYF. The CDR3 DNA reads TGCAGCGTTGAAGATACCGGGACAGGGATTTACGAGCAGTACTTC.

J is TRBJ2-7 and V is TRBV4-2; D unresolved. Germline CDR1 reads LGHNA; CDR2 reads YNFKEQ. Trimming pared 1 base from V and 2 bases from J, leaving 9 bases between. The CDR3 loop spans 14 amino acids. CDR3 sequence (DNA): TGTGCCAGCAGCCAAGTTTGGAGAACCTACGAGCAGTACTTC. Its translation is CASSQVWRTYEQYF.

The V call is TRBV5-6, the J call TRBJ1-1; D may be TRBD1 (6 bases). V dropped 6 bases and J dropped 4 bases, with 19 bases sitting between them. CDR1 is SGHDT, CDR2 YYEEEE, per germline. The CDR3 is made up of 15 amino acids. In nucleotides, the CDR3 is TGTGCCAGCAACCCCGAGGGGGGACTGGGCACTGAAGCTTTCTTT. The encoded protein is CASNPEGGLGTEAFF.

This clonotype was recorded only once. The genes are TRBV21-1 and TRBJ2-7; the table's D call TRBD1 went unverified against the DNA. TRBV21-1 is recorded as a pseudogene. The CDR3 is 17 amino acids. DNA of the CDR3: TGTGCCAGCAGCAATGGCTACCGGGACAGGTCCTCCTACGAGCAGTACTTC. Its protein product is CASSNGYRDRSSYEQYF.

The chain joins TRBV7-3 to TRBJ2-1; D is unresolved. There are 14 residues in the CDR3. Germline values: CDR1 SGHTA, CDR2 FQGTGA. Trimming pared 2 bases from V and 6 bases from J, leaving 11 bases between. CDR3 residues: CASSLGPGPNEQFF. The DNA of the CDR3 is TGTGCCAGCAGCTTAGGTCCAGGTCCCAATGAGCAGTTCTTC.